Following are 20 T cell receptor beta chains from one sample sequenced in a study of memory CD4+ T cells and cytomegalovirus serostatus. The sort gate was single viable CD3+CD4+CD8-CD45RO+ cells for memory CD4+ T cells. Generated by immunoSEQ multiplex PCR, the TCRdb table keeps only in-frame clones and is missing some. This sample yields 70,000 to 90,000 clones, of which roughly 78% are seen a single time; roughly 2.6% belongs to the top ten. Input material: memory CD4+ T cells from blood. All receptors derive from an adult in good health and CMV-seropositive.

This clone appeared a single time. For the CDR3, the DNA is TGTGCCAGCAGTTACCAGGGGAAGAATCAGCCCCAGCATTTT. This encodes CASSYQGKNQPQHF. This chain connects TRBV6-5 to TRBJ1-5, with D perhaps matching TRBD1 (6 bases). This CDR3 region has 14 residues. V was shortened by 2 bases and J by 4 bases, with 9 bases between the two germline ends. Germline V gene data show CDR1 as MNHEY and CDR2 as SVGAGI.

The V call is TRBV5-6, the J call TRBJ1-1; no reliable D call. Trimming pared 2 bases from V and 4 bases from J, leaving 6 bases between. Per germline, CDR1 SGHDT and CDR2 YYEEEE. This CDR3 spans 12 amino acids. CDR3 protein: CASSLLPTEAFF. The CDR3 bases are TGTGCCAGCAGCTTATTACCCACTGAAGCTTTCTTT.

The chain carries TRBV5-1 and TRBJ1-2; perhaps TRBD1 as D (5 bases). The germline gives CDR1 SGHRS, CDR2 YFSETQ. This CDR3 is built from 14 residues. V was pared by 0 bases and J by 8 bases, with 14 bases between. CDR3 in amino acids: CASSLDQGWRGYTF. The CDR3 region has the DNA TGCGCCAGCAGCTTGGATCAGGGTTGGAGGGGCTACACCTTC.

The chain uses TRBV27 and TRBJ1-2; D remains ambiguous. This CDR3 is built from 16 residues. In germline, CDR1 is MNHEY, CDR2 SMNVEV (reference sequence). Between the trimmed V and J ends, which lost 0 bases and 1 base, there was a span of 12 bases. The CDR3 protein is CASSLSFGVSNYGYTF. The DNA for the CDR3 is TGTGCCAGCAGTTTATCTTTCGGGGTCAGTAACTATGGCTACACCTTC.

This chain uses TRBV30 with TRBJ1-2; 9 bases are shared with TRBD1. The CDR3 sequence is 12 residues long. The V gene end was trimmed by 7 bases and the J gene end by 4 bases; junction bases not matched to a gene: 4. Germline values: CDR1 GTSNPN, CDR2 SVGIG (reference sequence). For the CDR3, the DNA is TGTGCCTCTTCGACAGGGGGCTATGGCTACACCTTC. Translation: CASSTGGYGYTF. The complete variable domain, with remaining parts taken from reference TRBV30 and TRBJ1-2, reads SQTIHQWPATLVQPVGSPLSLECTVEGTSNPNLYWYRQAAGRGLQLLFYSVGIGQISSEVPQNLSASRPQDRQFILSSKKLLLSDSGFYLCASSTGGYGYTFGSGTRLTVV.

V usage is TRBV19 and J usage is TRBJ2-1, with TRBD2 as a possible D gene (5 bases). The CDR3 has 13 amino acids. Germline V lookup: CDR1 LNHDA, CDR2 SQIVND (reference sequence). Between the trimmed V and J ends, which lost 5 bases and 5 bases, there was a span of 10 bases. This CDR3 reads CASSLGLHNEQFF. CDR3 coding DNA: TGTGCCAGTAGTCTCGGACTTCACAATGAGCAGTTCTTC.

Comments on this clone: One junction end disagrees with the germline gene, perhaps due to a read error. This rearrangement joins TRBV2 to TRBJ2-7, with 8 bases that match TRBD1. Looked up from germline, CDR1 is SNHLY and CDR2 is FYNNEI. This CDR3 is built from 13 residues. The CDR3, as DNA: TGTGCCAGCAGTTACGATCACCAGGGGGCATTGAACTTC. This codes for CASSYDHQGALNF.

The CDR3 DNA reads as TGCGCCAGCAGCTTGTCGGACAGCGGCTACACCTTC. It is translated as CASSLSDSGYTF. J is TRBJ1-2 and V is TRBV5-1; the D gene is possibly TRBD1 (6 bases). Germline assignment: CDR1 SGHRS and CDR2 YFSETQ. The V gene lost 1 base and the J gene lost 8 bases, with 9 bases spanning the gap. The CDR3 runs 12 residues.

This clone is a singleton in its sample. The rearrangement links TRBV19 to TRBJ2-7, with unresolved D. CDR3 size: 16 residues. Trimming took 5 bases from V and 0 from J, leaving 17 bases between them. CDR1 and CDR2 (germline): LNHDA, SQIVND (reference sequence). This chain's CDR3 is CASSPLLSSSSYEQYF. The CDR3 nucleotides read TGTGCCAGTAGTCCGTTGTTGTCGTCGAGCTCCTACGAGCAGTACTTC.

This clone was picked up one time. This chain uses TRBV5-1 with TRBJ1-1; no reliable D call. V lost 0 bases to trimming and J lost 7 bases, with 16 bases between them. Germline values: CDR1 SGHRS, CDR2 YFSETQ. The CDR3 contains 15 residues. This chain's CDR3 is CASSLEPASSYEAFF. The CDR3 DNA reads as TGCGCCAGCAGCTTGGAGCCGGCCAGTTCCTATGAAGCTTTCTTT.

This clone was found once. The chain employs TRBV5-1 and TRBJ2-2, with 8 bases that match TRBD1. Losses at the gene ends were 4 bases for V and 1 base for J; bases not matched to a gene: 3. The CDR3 spans 15 residues. Germline lookup yields CDR1 SGHRS and CDR2 YFSETQ. The CDR3, as DNA: TGCGCCAGCAGCGCGGGACAGGTGAACACCGGGGAGCTGTTTTTT. Its protein product is CASSAGQVNTGELFF.

A note on this clone: A read error likely explains this, since a far larger clone differs by one base. As the CDR3 is not closed by the conserved phenylalanine or tryptophan, this likely results from a read error. The chain recombines TRBV20-1 with TRBJ1-4; D not resolved. The CDR3 sequence is 11 residues long. The V end was cut by 1 base, the J end by 7 bases, with 4 bases between. Germline values: CDR1 DFQATT, CDR2 SNEGSKA (reference sequence). For the CDR3, the DNA is TGCAGTGCTAGAGGAACTGAAAAACTGTTTATT. Amino acids: CSARGTEKLFI.

This chain connects TRBV7-2 to TRBJ1-1, with D perhaps TRBD1 (6 bases). The germline CDR1 and CDR2 sequences are SGHTA and FQGNSA. The CDR3 runs 14 residues. Deletions cut 4 bases from V and 1 base from J, with 10 bases between. The CDR3 reads CASSWDKTNTEAFF. CDR3 DNA: TGTGCCAGCAGCTGGGACAAGACGAACACTGAAGCTTTCTTT.

This clone came up a few times. J is TRBJ2-7 and V is TRBV5-6, with D possibly being TRBD1 or TRBD2 (6 bases each). V was clipped by 4 bases and J by 4 bases, with 21 bases between them. The CDR3 consists of 16 residues. Looked up from germline, CDR1 is SGHDT and CDR2 is YYEEEE. The CDR3 here is CASSPGGIQGGYEQYV. CDR3 nucleotide sequence: TGTGCCAGCAGCCCCGGGGGAATACAGGGTGGGTACGAGCAGTACGTC.

This CDR3 is CASSEYGSARETQYF. The CDR3 DNA reads TGTGCCAGCAGTGAATACGGCAGCGCACGAGAGACCCAGTACTTC. J is TRBJ2-5 and V is TRBV25-1; no definite D call. Germline CDR1 MGHDK, CDR2 SYGVNS. CDR3 length: 15 residues. Deletions cut 0 bases from V and 4 bases from J, with 12 bases between. Filled out from reference TRBV25-1 and TRBJ2-5, the complete variable domain reads EADIYQTPRYLVIGTGKKITLECSQTMGHDKMYWYQQDPGMELHLIHYSYGVNSTEKGDLSSESTVSRIRTEHFPLTLESARPSHTSQYLCASSEYGSARETQYFGPGTRLLVL.

The V and J genes are TRBV5-1 and TRBJ1-3; D is uncertain. V was cut by 0 bases and J by 9 bases, with 13 bases left in between. Germline V gene lookup returns CDR1 SGHRS and CDR2 YFSETQ. The CDR3 covers 14 residues. This chain's CDR3 is CASSLVLADSTIYF. In nucleotides, the CDR3 is TGCGCCAGCAGCTTGGTTCTGGCCGATAGCACCATATATTTT.

The chain has TRBV5-4 and TRBJ1-2; D possibly corresponds to TRBD1 (5 bases). Germline CDR1 is SGHNT and CDR2 is YYREEE (reference sequence). V was clipped by 4 bases and J by 8 bases, with 15 bases between them. This CDR3 is 13 amino acids long. CDR3 sequence reads: CASSRDSLMGYTF. For the CDR3, the DNA is TGTGCCAGCAGCCGTGACAGCCTTATGGGCTACACCTTC. Full variable domain (remainder filled in from reference TRBV5-4 and TRBJ1-2): ETGVTQSPTHLIKTRGQQVTLRCSSQSGHNTVSWYQQALGQGPQFIFQYYREEENGRGNFPPRFSGLQFPNYSSELNVNALELDDSALYLCASSRDSLMGYTFGSGTRLTVV.

The chain combines TRBV5-1 with TRBJ2-7, with TRBD1 as a possible D gene (5 bases). CDR1 is SGHRS, CDR2 YFSETQ, per germline. V lost 4 bases, J lost 0 bases, and 11 bases lay in between. The CDR3 has 14 residues. Here the CDR3 reads CASSVTRDSYEQYF. The CDR3 region has the DNA TGCGCCAGCAGCGTAACCAGGGACTCCTACGAGCAGTACTTC. Supplemented by reference TRBV5-1 and TRBJ2-7, the full variable domain reads KAGVTQTPRYLIKTRGQQVTLSCSPISGHRSVSWYQQTPGQGLQFLFEYFSETQRNKGNFPGRFSGRQFSNSRSEMNVSTLELGDSALYLCASSVTRDSYEQYFGPGTRLTVT.

The chain combines TRBV30 with TRBJ1-2; no reliable D call. Between the trimmed V and J ends, which lost 3 bases and 6 bases, there was a span of 14 bases. Germline V lookup: CDR1 GTSNPN, CDR2 SVGIG (reference sequence). The CDR3 has 13 amino acids. The CDR3 reads CAWRSRKDHGYTF. In DNA, the CDR3 is TGTGCCTGGAGGAGTCGAAAAGACCATGGCTACACCTTC.

The rearrangement links TRBV7-2 to TRBJ1-5; no reliable D call. Trimming stripped 1 base from V and 5 bases from J, with 6 bases between. CDR3 length: 13 amino acids. Germline lookup yields CDR1 SGHTA and CDR2 FQGNSA. The CDR3 DNA is TGTGCCAGCAGCTTAGTTCCGGATCAGCCCCAGCATTTT. It codes for CASSLVPDQPQHF. The whole variable domain, remainder taken from reference TRBV7-2 and TRBJ1-5, is GAGVSQSPSNKVTEKGKDVELRCDPISGHTALYWYRQSLGQGLEFLIYFQGNSAPDKSGLPSDRFSAERTGGSVSTLTIQRTQQEDSAVYLCASSLVPDQPQHFGDGTRLSIL.